The 26 T cell receptor beta chains below all came from one sample that was sequenced in a study of blood T cell repertoires in COVID-19. The data were produced by immunoSEQ multiplex PCR, yet TCRdb's version contains in-frame clones alone and is incomplete. The table records 120,000 or so clones, around 89% of them present only once. Material for sequencing was peripheral blood. The receptors were sampled from a woman between 45 and 60 years old with acute or convalescent COVID-19.

V and J are TRBV12-3 or TRBV12-4 and TRBJ2-1; D not certain. Trimming removed 3 bases from V and 6 bases from J, with 9 bases in between. The CDR3 runs 13 residues. CDR3 amino acids: CASSFSDLNEQFF. The CDR3 DNA sequence: TGTGCCAGCAGTTTCAGCGACCTCAATGAGCAGTTCTTC.

This clone appeared a single time. The chain carries TRBV10-3 and TRBJ2-3, with 7 bases identical to TRBD1. The junction had 17 bases not matched to a gene; V was cut back by 2 bases and J by 6 bases. CDR3 length equals 18 residues. Germline lookup yields CDR1 ENHRY and CDR2 SYGVKD. The CDR3 DNA is TGTGCCATCAGTGAGCCCGAACAGGGGCTGCTGGATACGGATACGCAGTATTTT. Residues: CAISEPEQGLLDTDTQYF.

This clone was observed a single time. This sequence joins TRBV10-1 and TRBJ2-2; 8 bases line up with TRBD2. The germline gives CDR1 WNHNN, CDR2 SYGVQD (reference sequence). Trimming at V came to 2 bases and at J to 2 bases, leaving 7 bases not matched to a gene. CDR3 size: 17 residues. The CDR3, as DNA: TGCGCCAGCAGTGAGGCGGATCTAGCGGGTAACACCGGGGAGCTGTTTTTT. Its protein product is CASSEADLAGNTGELFF.

As concerns this clone: Lacking the conserved final phenylalanine or tryptophan, this CDR3 likely reflects a read error. No DNA is shown, since the ends of the CDR3 on it are uncertain; the CDR3 is the one TCRdb lists. Here the CDR3 reads CASSLARGLSL. The chain couples TRBV7-9 to TRBJ2-7; the table's D call of TRBD2 was not tested on the DNA. The length of the CDR3 is 11 amino acids, counting both ends. CDR1 is SEHNR, CDR2 FQNEAQ, per germline (reference sequence).

The chain has TRBV11-2 and TRBJ2-7, with D hard to call. The CDR3 is 14 residues long. Trimming cost V 5 bases and J 6 bases, with 17 bases left between them. Germline-derived CDR1 and CDR2 are SGHAT and FQNNGV. For the CDR3, the DNA is TGTGCCAGCAGCCCCGCCGGGTCCTCCGGCGAGCAGTACTTC. Its protein is CASSPAGSSGEQYF.

In nucleotides, the CDR3 is TGTGCCACCAGTGATTCTACCGGGAGGGGTCCAGATACGCAGTATTTT. Translation: CATSDSTGRGPDTQYF. The chain recombines TRBV24-1 with TRBJ2-3; 8 bases map to TRBD2. The CDR3 consists of 16 residues. The V and J ends lost 2 bases and 4 bases, in that order; junction bases with no gene match: 7. Germline CDR1 and CDR2: KGHDR and SFDVKD.

The chain links TRBV28 to TRBJ2-3, with 9 bases matching TRBD1. The trim removed 6 bases at V and 2 bases at J, leaving 9 bases unmatched. The V gene's germline CDR1 is MDHEN and CDR2 SYDVKM. This CDR3 has 16 amino acids. In DNA form, the CDR3 reads TGTGCCAGCAGCGACTCCGGGACAGGGTACACAGATACGCAGTATTTT. This gives the protein CASSDSGTGYTDTQYF.

The chain links TRBV5-1 to TRBJ2-2; TRBD1 matches 9 bases. Trimming took 3 bases from V and 1 from J; bases not matched to a gene: 4. The germline gives CDR1 SGHRS, CDR2 YFSETQ. This CDR3 comprises 16 residues. CDR3 region: CASSSTTGGNTGELFF. DNA of the CDR3: TGCGCCAGCAGCTCCACGACAGGGGGGAACACCGGGGAGCTGTTTTTT.

This clone was found once. The V and J genes are TRBV3-1 (or the pseudogene TRBV3-2) and TRBJ2-3, with 16 bases matching TRBD2. This CDR3 comprises 18 residues. J lost 5 bases, V lost 3 bases, and 8 bases had no gene match. Germline-derived CDR1 and CDR2 are LGHDT and YNNKEL (reference sequence). The CDR3, as DNA: TGTGCCAGCAGCCAGACGGGACTAGCGGGAGGGCCGATAGATACGCAGTATTTT. Amino acids: CASSQTGLAGGPIDTQYF.

This sequence joins TRBV5-6 and TRBJ1-4; D is undetermined. Germline V gene lookup returns CDR1 SGHDT and CDR2 YYEEEE. V was trimmed by 1 base and J by 8 bases, leaving 9 bases between them. The CDR3 is made up of 13 amino acids. The CDR3 DNA follows: TGTGCCAGCAGCTTGTTGGCAACGGAAAAACTGTTTTTT. Translating it yields CASSLLATEKLFF.

This chain connects TRBV14 to TRBJ2-3; D unresolved. V was clipped by 4 bases and J by 2 bases, with 7 bases between them. Per the germline V gene, CDR1 is SGHDN and CDR2 is FVKESK. This CDR3 region has 13 residues. CDR3 bases: TGTGCCAGCAGCCGCCGGGTCACAGATACGCAGTATTTT. This gives the protein CASSRRVTDTQYF.

The rearrangement uses TRBV24-1 and TRBJ1-2, with 8 bases identical to TRBD1. The CDR3 is 12 amino acids. Germline V gives CDR1 KGHDR, CDR2 SFDVKD. J was trimmed by 9 bases and V by 4 bases; bases with no gene match: 3. The CDR3 region is CATSDWDRSYTF. The CDR3 DNA reads TGTGCCACCAGTGACTGGGACAGGAGCTACACCTTC.

CDR3 sequence: CATSDAGQGQGEQFF. CDR3 nucleotides: TGTGCCACCAGTGATGCGGGACAGGGTCAGGGTGAGCAGTTCTTC. This chain links TRBV24-1 with TRBJ2-1; TRBD1 matches 9 bases. Germline CDR1 is KGHDR and CDR2 is SFDVKD. Trimming removed 3 bases from V and 9 bases from J; junction bases left unmatched: 8. This CDR3 has 15 residues.

This rearrangement joins TRBV6-5 to TRBJ2-3; possibly TRBD2 for D (6 bases). Looked up from germline, CDR1 is MNHEY and CDR2 is SVGAGI. The CDR3 is 14 residues long. V was pared by 7 bases and J by 3 bases, with 14 bases between. The CDR3 region has the DNA TGTGCCAGCACCAAGGAGGGTTATACAGATACGCAGTATTTT. Its translation is CASTKEGYTDTQYF.

The V call is TRBV9, the J call TRBJ1-6; 8 positions match TRBD1. The CDR3 spans 18 residues. Germline trimming cut 0 bases from V and 0 bases from J; bases unmatched to any gene: 5. Germline CDR1 SGDLS, CDR2 YYNGEE. CDR3 DNA sequence: TGTGCCAGCAGCGTAGGGACAGGGCCGAGCTCCTATAATTCACCCCTCCACTTT. This codes for CASSVGTGPSSYNSPLHF.

The chain couples TRBV4-1 to TRBJ1-2; D might be TRBD1 (6 bases). Trimming removed 0 bases from V and 5 bases from J, with 16 bases in between. The CDR3 covers 16 residues. CDR1 MGHRA and CDR2 YSYEKL come from the germline V gene. CDR3: CASSQDNVGAGYGYTF. Written as DNA, the CDR3 is TGCGCCAGCAGCCAAGATAATGTGGGGGCAGGGTATGGCTACACCTTC.

The rearrangement links TRBV25-1 to TRBJ2-7, with TRBD2 identical over 9 bases. The junction had 13 bases not matched to a gene; V was cut back by 2 bases and J by 5 bases. The CDR3 contains 17 residues. Germline lookup yields CDR1 MGHDK and CDR2 SYGVNS. The CDR3 bases are TGTGCCAGCAGTGAACCGCGGGGTAGCGGGAGCGAGGACGAGCAGTACTTC. Amino acid sequence: CASSEPRGSGSEDEQYF.

J is TRBJ2-7 and V is TRBV24-1, with TRBD2 matching 8 bases. Losses at the gene ends were 3 bases for V and 6 bases for J; bases not matched to a gene: 30. CDR1 is KGHDR, CDR2 SFDVKD, per germline. CDR3 length equals 22 residues. The CDR3 coding sequence is TGTGCCACCAGTGATAGCAAGAAACAGGGATTAGGATTGAGCGGGAGCCTTGCCGAGCAGTACTTC. Encoded protein: CATSDSKKQGLGLSGSLAEQYF.

The rearrangement uses TRBV7-2 and TRBJ2-7; TRBD2 matches at 9 bases. The ends lost 3 bases at V and 9 bases at J; junction bases unmatched: 9. Germline assignment: CDR1 SGHTA and CDR2 FQGNSA. CDR3 length equals 14 residues. The CDR3 region has the DNA TGTGCCAGCAGCTTGGGACTAGCAGCAGCGGGGCAGTACTTC. Translating it yields CASSLGLAAAGQYF.

This chain links TRBV6-6 with TRBJ2-1; D might be TRBD1 (5 bases). Germline assignment: CDR1 MNHNY and CDR2 SVGAGI (reference sequence). Trimming stripped 6 bases from V and 8 bases from J, with 14 bases between. The CDR3 is 13 residues long. CDR3 nucleotides: TGTGCCAGCAGAACACAGGTCCCCGATGAGCAGTTCTTC. It translates to CASRTQVPDEQFF.

The chain combines TRBV18 with TRBJ1-6; D not certain. From germline, CDR1 is KGHSH and CDR2 LQKENI. The CDR3 contains 15 residues. With 2 bases removed from V and 4 bases from J, the gap between germline ends came to 9 bases. The CDR3: CASSPYERYNSPLHF. CDR3 bases: TGTGCCAGCTCACCATACGAGCGGTATAATTCACCCCTCCACTTT. The full variable domain, in which reference TRBV18 and TRBJ1-6 provide the parts outside the CDR3, is NAGVMQNPRHLVRRRGQEARLRCSPMKGHSHVYWYRQLPEEGLKFMVYLQKENIIDESGMPKERFSAEFPKEGPSILRIQQVVRGDSAAYFCASSPYERYNSPLHFGNGTRLTVT.

The genes are TRBV7-8 and TRBJ2-3; no firm D call. Per the germline V gene, CDR1 is SGHVS and CDR2 is FQNEAQ. V lost 3 bases, J lost 1 base, and 8 bases lay in between. This CDR3 comprises 14 residues. CDR3 DNA sequence: TGTGCCAGCAGCTTCCTTCTTGGCACAGATACGCAGTATTTT. Translated, it gives CASSFLLGTDTQYF.

This clone has just a few counts. The chain carries TRBV9 and TRBJ2-1, with 10 bases that match TRBD2. The CDR3 covers 16 residues. V trimming: 0 bases; J trimming: 6 bases; junction bases outside the gene matches: 6. Germline loops: CDR1 SGDLS, CDR2 YYNGEE. The CDR3: CASSVESTSGINEQFF. DNA for the CDR3: TGTGCCAGCAGCGTAGAGAGTACTAGCGGGATCAATGAGCAGTTCTTC.

This clone was detected once. The rearrangement joins TRBV18 to TRBJ2-7; D not certain. This CDR3 spans 14 amino acids. Trimming took 2 bases from V and 4 from J, leaving 12 bases between them. Germline lookup yields CDR1 KGHSH and CDR2 LQKENI. CDR3 region: CASSPRPPGYEQYF. The CDR3 DNA is TGTGCCAGCTCACCAAGGCCTCCGGGTTACGAGCAGTACTTC.

The chain carries TRBV5-1 and TRBJ1-2; D call uncertain. V lost 0 bases and J lost 4, with 13 bases in between. This CDR3 contains 15 residues. Germline CDR1 reads SGHRS; CDR2 reads YFSETQ. In nucleotides, the CDR3 is TGCGCCAGCAGCTTGGTAGGCGGAGAAATCTATGGCTACACCTTC. It specifies CASSLVGGEIYGYTF.

This chain uses TRBV7-2 with TRBJ2-7; 9 bases fit TRBD2. The CDR3 spans 15 residues. Losses at the gene ends were 1 base for V and 0 bases for J; bases not matched to a gene: 1. Germline V lookup: CDR1 SGHTA, CDR2 FQGNSA. The chain's CDR3 is CASSLEGLASYEQYF. The CDR3 bases are TGTGCCAGCAGCTTAGAGGGACTAGCCTCCTACGAGCAGTACTTC. Filled out from reference TRBV7-2 and TRBJ2-7, the complete variable domain reads GAGVSQSPSNKVTEKGKDVELRCDPISGHTALYWYRQSLGQGLEFLIYFQGNSAPDKSGLPSDRFSAERTGGSVSTLTIQRTQQEDSAVYLCASSLEGLASYEQYFGPGTRLTVT.